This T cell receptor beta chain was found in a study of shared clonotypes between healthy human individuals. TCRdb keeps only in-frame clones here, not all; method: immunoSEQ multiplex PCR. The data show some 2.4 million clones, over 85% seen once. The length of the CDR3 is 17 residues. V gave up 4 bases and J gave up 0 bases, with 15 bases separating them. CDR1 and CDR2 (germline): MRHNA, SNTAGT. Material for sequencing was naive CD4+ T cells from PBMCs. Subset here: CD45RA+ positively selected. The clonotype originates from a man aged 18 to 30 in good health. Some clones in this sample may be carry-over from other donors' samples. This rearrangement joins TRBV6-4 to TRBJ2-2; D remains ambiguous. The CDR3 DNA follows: TGTGCCAGCAGTGGACGACCCAGAGGCACGAACACCGGGGAGCTGTTTTTT. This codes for CASSGRPRGTNTGELFF.